Following are 7 T cell receptor beta chains from one sample sequenced in a study of identical twins. TCRdb re-analysed the 5' RACE reads in MiXCR, keeping a single row per CDR3 protein. This repertoire shows about 690,000 distinct CDR3 sequences, around 20% found once; its top ten account for 4% to 5.5%. This sample also appeared in a second study, on T cells expressing NK-cell markers.

Sample: PBMCs. The receptors were sampled from a woman between 18 and 29 years old in good health.

The V and J genes are TRBV20-1 and TRBJ2-3; 13 positions match TRBD2. CDR1 and CDR2 (germline): DFQATT, SNEGSKA (reference sequence). J lost 6 bases, V lost 0 bases, and 12 bases had no gene match. The CDR3 is 18 residues long. The CDR3 loop reads CSARDSGLAGSSTDTQYF. Here the CDR3 DNA reads TGCAGTGCTAGAGACTCGGGACTAGCGGGGTCCTCGACTGATACGCAGTATTTT.

The J gene is TRBJ2-3, the V gene TRBV5-1, with a possible D match to TRBD1 (5 bases). The CDR3 has 14 residues. Germline V CDR1 and CDR2: SGHRS, YFSETQ. V was trimmed by 3 bases and J by 4 bases, leaving 12 bases between them. This chain's CDR3 is CASSSQGNADTQYF. The CDR3 nucleotides are TGCGCCAGCAGCTCCCAGGGAAACGCAGATACGCAGTATTTT.

This clonotype was counted between two and nine times. V gene TRBV20-1 combines with J gene TRBJ1-2, with 9 bases that match TRBD1. CDR1 DFQATT and CDR2 SNEGSKA come from the germline V gene (reference sequence). The CDR3 sequence is 15 residues long. After removal of 1 base from V and 4 bases from J, the junction contained 7 bases not matched to a gene. Here the CDR3 reads CSARGRQGGSYGYTF. The CDR3 bases are TGCAGTGCTAGAGGACGACAGGGGGGATCCTATGGCTACACCTTC.

This clonotype appeared a few times. The rearrangement uses TRBV12-3 or TRBV12-4 and TRBJ2-7; D possibly corresponds to TRBD1 (6 bases). V gave up 6 bases and J gave up 6 bases, with 15 bases separating them. The CDR3 totals 13 residues. CDR3 bases: TGTGCCAGCAGGGCAGGGGAACTTGGCGAGCAGTACTTC. Protein product: CASRAGELGEQYF.

Only a few counts were recorded for this clonotype. J is TRBJ2-1 and V is TRBV6-1, with 13 positions matching TRBD2. Trimming cost V 6 bases and J 10 bases; bases outside gene matches: 9. The CDR3 runs to 15 residues. CDR1 MNHNS and CDR2 SASEGT come from the germline V gene. The DNA for the CDR3 is TGTGCCAGCAGAAAACTAGCGGGGGGGCAAGGGGAGCAGTTCTTC. It specifies CASRKLAGGQGEQFF.

J is TRBJ1-1 and V is TRBV7-9; tentatively, D is TRBD1 (5 bases). Per germline, CDR1 SEHNR and CDR2 FQNEAQ (reference sequence). The germline V and J ends were trimmed by 5 bases and 7 bases, with 14 bases remaining between them. This CDR3 is 13 amino acids long. The CDR3 DNA is TGTGCCAGCAGCATCGGGACCGATCATGAAGCTTTCTTT. Its protein product is CASSIGTDHEAFF.

The chain employs TRBV5-1 and TRBJ2-3, with a possible D match to TRBD2 (6 bases). Germline V gene sequence: CDR1 SGHRS, CDR2 YFSETQ. The CDR3 spans 13 residues. Trimming cost V 6 bases and J 1 base, with 9 bases left between them. The CDR3 region has the DNA TGCGCCAGCACCTGGGAGGGCACAGATACGCAGTATTTT. Residues: CASTWEGTDTQYF.